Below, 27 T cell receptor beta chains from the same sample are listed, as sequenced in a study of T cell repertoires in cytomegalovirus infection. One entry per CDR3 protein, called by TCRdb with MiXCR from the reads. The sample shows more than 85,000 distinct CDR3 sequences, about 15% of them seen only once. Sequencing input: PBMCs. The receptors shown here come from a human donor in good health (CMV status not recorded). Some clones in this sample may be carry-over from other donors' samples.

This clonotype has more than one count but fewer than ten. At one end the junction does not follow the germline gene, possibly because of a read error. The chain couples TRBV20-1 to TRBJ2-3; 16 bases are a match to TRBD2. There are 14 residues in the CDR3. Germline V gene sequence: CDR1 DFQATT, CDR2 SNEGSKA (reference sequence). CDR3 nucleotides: TGTGGGACTAGCGGGGGGGCAGGCACAGATACGCAGTATTTT. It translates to CGTSGGAGTDTQYF.

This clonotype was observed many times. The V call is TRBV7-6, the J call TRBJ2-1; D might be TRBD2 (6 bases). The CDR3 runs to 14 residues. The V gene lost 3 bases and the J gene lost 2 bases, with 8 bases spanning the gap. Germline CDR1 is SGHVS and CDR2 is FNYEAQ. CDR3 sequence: CASSLGGTYNEQFF. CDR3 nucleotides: TGTGCCAGCAGCTTGGGGGGTACCTACAATGAGCAGTTCTTC.

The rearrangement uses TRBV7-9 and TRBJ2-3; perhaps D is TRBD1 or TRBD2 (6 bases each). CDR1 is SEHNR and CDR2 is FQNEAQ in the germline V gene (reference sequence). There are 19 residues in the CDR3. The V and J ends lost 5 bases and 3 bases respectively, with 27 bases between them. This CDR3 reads CASSPSLGPRGQWTDTQYF. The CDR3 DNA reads TGTGCCAGCAGCCCTTCACTCGGCCCCCGGGGGCAGTGGACAGATACGCAGTATTTT.

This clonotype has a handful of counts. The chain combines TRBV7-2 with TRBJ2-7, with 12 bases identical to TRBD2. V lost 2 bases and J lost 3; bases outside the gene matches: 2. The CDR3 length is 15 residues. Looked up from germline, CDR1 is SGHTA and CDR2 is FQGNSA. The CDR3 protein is CASSLRTSGVYEQYF. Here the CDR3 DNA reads TGTGCCAGCAGCTTACGGACTAGCGGGGTCTACGAGCAGTACTTC.

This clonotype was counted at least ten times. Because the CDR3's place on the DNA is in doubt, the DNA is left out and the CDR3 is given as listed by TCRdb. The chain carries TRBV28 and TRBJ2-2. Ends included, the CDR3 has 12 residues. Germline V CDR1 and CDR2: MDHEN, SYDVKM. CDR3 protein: CASSFRFGELFF.

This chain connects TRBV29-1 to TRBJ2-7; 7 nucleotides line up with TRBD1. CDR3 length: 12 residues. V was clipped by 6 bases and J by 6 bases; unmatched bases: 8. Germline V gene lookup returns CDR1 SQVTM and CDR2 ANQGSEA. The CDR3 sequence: CSVLQGVSEQYF. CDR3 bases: TGCAGCGTCCTCCAGGGGGTATCCGAGCAGTACTTC.

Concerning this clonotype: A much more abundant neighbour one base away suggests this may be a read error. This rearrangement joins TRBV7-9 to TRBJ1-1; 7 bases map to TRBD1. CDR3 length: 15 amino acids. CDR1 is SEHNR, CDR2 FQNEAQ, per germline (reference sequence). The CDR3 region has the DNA TGTGCCAGCAGCTTTGAAGGAACAGGGGCTGCTGAAGCTCTCTTT. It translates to CASSFEGTGAAEALF. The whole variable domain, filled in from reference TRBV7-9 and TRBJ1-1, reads DTGVSQNPRHKITKRGQNVTFRCDPISEHNRLYWYRQTLGQGPEFLTYFQNEAQLEKSRLLSDRFSAERPKGSFSTLEIQRTEQGDSAMYLCASSFEGTGAAEALFGQGTRLTVV.

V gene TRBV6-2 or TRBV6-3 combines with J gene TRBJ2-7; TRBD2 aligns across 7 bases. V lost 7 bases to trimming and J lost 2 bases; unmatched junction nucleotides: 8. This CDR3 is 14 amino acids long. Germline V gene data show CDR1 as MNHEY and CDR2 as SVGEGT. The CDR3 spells CASINGGGAYEQYF. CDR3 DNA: TGTGCCAGCATCAATGGTGGGGGGGCCTACGAGCAGTACTTC.

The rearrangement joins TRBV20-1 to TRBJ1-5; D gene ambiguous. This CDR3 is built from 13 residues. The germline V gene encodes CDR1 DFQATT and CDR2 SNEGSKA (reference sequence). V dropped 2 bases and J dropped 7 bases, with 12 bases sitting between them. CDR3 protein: CSARSSPGQPQHF. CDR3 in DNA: TGCAGTGCTAGATCCAGCCCCGGGCAGCCCCAGCATTTT.

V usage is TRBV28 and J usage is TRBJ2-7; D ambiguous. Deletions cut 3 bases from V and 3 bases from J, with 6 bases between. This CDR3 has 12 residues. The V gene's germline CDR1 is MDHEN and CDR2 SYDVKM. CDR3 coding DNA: TGTGCCAGCAGTTTTTACGACTACGAGCAGTACTTC. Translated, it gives CASSFYDYEQYF.

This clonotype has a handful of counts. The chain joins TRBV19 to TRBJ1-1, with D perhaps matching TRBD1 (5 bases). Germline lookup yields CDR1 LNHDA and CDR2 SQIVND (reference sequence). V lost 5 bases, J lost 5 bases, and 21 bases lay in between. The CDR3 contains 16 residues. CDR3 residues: CASSPLGGAIGTEAFF. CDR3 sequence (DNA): TGTGCCAGTAGTCCCTTGGGAGGGGCCATCGGGACTGAAGCTTTCTTT. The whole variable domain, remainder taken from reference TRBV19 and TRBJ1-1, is DGGITQSPKYLFRKEGQNVTLSCEQNLNHDAMYWYRQDPGQGLRLIYYSQIVNDFQKGDIAEGYSVSREKKESFPLTVTSAQKNPTAFYLCASSPLGGAIGTEAFFGQGTRLTVV.

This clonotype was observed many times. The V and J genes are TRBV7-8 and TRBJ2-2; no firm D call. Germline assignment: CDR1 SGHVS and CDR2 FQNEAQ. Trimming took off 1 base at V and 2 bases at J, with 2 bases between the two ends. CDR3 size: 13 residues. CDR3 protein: CASSLDNTGELFF. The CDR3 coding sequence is TGTGCCAGCAGCTTAGACAACACCGGGGAGCTGTTTTTT.

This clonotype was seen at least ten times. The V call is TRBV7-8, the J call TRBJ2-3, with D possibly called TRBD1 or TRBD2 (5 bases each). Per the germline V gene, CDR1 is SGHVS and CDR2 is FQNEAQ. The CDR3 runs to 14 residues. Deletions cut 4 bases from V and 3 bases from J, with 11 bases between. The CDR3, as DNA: TGTGCCAGCAGCTCCCGGGACGGAACAGATACGCAGTATTTT. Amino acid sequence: CASSSRDGTDTQYF.

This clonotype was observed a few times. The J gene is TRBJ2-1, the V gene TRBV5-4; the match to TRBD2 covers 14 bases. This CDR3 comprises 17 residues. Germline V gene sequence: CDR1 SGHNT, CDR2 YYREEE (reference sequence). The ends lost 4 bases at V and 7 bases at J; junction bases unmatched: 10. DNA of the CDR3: TGTGCCAGCAGCGTAACCCGACTAGCGGGGGGGATAAATGAGCAGTTCTTC. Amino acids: CASSVTRLAGGINEQFF.

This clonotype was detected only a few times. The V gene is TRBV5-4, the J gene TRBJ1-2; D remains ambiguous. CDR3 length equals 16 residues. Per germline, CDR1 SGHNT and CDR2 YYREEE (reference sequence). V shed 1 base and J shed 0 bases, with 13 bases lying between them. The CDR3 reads CASSLPPGPANYGYTF. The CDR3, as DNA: TGTGCCAGCAGCTTGCCCCCCGGACCGGCTAACTATGGCTACACCTTC.

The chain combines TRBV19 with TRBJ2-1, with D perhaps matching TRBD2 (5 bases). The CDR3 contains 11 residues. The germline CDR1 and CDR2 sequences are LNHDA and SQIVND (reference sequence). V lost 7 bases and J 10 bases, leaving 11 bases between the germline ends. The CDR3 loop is CASNGPGEQFF. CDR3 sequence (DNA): TGTGCCAGTAATGGACCGGGGGAGCAGTTCTTC.

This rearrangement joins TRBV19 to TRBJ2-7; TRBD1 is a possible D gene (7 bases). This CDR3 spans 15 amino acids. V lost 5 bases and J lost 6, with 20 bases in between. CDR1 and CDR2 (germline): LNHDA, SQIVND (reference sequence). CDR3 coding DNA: TGTGCCAGTAGTCCCACGGCGGGACAGAATCGCGAGCAGTACTTC. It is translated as CASSPTAGQNREQYF.

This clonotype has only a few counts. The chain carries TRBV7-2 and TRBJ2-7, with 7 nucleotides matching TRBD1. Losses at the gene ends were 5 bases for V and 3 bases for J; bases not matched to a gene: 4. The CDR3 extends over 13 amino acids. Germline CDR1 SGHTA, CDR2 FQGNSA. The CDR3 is CASSAAGGYEQYF. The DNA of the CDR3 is TGTGCCAGCAGCGCTGCAGGGGGCTACGAGCAGTACTTC.

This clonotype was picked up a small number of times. The CDR3 region has the DNA TGTGCCATCAGTCGAGATGTTACTAGCGGGGTTTACAATGAGCAGTTCTTC. It codes for CAISRDVTSGVYNEQFF. The chain has TRBV10-3 and TRBJ2-1; 10 nucleotides line up with TRBD2. The V gene's germline CDR1 is ENHRY and CDR2 SYGVKD. The V segment lost 5 bases and the J segment 4 bases; nucleotides outside the gene matches: 11. CDR3 length: 17 residues.

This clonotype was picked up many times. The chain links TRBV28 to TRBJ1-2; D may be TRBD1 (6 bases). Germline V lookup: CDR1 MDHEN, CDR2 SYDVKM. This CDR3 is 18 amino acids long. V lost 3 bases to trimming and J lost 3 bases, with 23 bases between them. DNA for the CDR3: TGTGCCAGCAGTTTGGCAGGGGAGGAGGGGTCAGAAGACTATGGCTACACCTTC. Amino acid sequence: CASSLAGEEGSEDYGYTF.

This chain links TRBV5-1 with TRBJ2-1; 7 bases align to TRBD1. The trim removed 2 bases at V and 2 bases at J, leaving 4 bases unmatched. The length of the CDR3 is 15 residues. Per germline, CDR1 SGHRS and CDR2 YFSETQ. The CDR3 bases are TGCGCCAGCAGCTTACAGGGGACCACCTACAATGAGCAGTTCTTC. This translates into CASSLQGTTYNEQFF.

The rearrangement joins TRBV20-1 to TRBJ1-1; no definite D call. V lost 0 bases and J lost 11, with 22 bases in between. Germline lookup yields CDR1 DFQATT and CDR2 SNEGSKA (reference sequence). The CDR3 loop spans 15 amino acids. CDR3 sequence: CSARDDRSFGLEAFF. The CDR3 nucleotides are TGCAGTGCTAGAGATGACCGGTCTTTTGGACTCGAGGCTTTCTTT.

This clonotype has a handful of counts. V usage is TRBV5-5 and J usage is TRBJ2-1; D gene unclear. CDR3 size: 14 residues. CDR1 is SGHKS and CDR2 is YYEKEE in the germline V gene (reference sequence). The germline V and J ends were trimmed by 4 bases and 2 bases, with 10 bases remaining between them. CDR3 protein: CASSPSVPYNEQFF. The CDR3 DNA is TGTGCCAGCAGCCCAAGCGTGCCCTACAATGAGCAGTTCTTC. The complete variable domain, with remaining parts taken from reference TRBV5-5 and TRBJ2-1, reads DAGVTQSPTHLIKTRGQQVTLRCSPISGHKSVSWYQQVLGQGPQFIFQYYEKEERGRGNFPDRFSARQFPNYSSELNVNALLLGDSALYLCASSPSVPYNEQFFGPGTRLTVL.

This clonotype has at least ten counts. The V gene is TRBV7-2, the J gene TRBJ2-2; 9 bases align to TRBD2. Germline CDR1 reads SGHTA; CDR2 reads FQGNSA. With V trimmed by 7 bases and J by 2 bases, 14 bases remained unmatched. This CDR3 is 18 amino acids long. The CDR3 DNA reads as TGTGCCAGCAACCCTCCCCTTAGAGCGGGAGGCAACACCGGGGAGCTGTTTTTT. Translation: CASNPPLRAGGNTGELFF. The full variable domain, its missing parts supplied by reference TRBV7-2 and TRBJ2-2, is GAGVSQSPSNKVTEKGKDVELRCDPISGHTALYWYRQSLGQGLEFLIYFQGNSAPDKSGLPSDRFSAERTGGSVSTLTIQRTQQEDSAVYLCASNPPLRAGGNTGELFFGEGSRLTVL.

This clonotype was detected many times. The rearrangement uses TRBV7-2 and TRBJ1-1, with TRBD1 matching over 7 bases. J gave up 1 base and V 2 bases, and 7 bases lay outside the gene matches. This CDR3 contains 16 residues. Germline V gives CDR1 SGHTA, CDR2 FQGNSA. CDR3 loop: CASSLNPGQANTEAFF. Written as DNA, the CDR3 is TGTGCCAGCAGCTTAAACCCCGGACAGGCGAACACTGAAGCTTTCTTT.

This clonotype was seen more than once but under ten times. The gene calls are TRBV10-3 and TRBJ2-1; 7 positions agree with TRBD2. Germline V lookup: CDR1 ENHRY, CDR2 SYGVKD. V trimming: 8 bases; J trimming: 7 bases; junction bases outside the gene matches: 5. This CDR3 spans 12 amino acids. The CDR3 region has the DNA TGTGCCATCCGGGGGGTATGGAATGAGCAGTTCTTC. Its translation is CAIRGVWNEQFF.

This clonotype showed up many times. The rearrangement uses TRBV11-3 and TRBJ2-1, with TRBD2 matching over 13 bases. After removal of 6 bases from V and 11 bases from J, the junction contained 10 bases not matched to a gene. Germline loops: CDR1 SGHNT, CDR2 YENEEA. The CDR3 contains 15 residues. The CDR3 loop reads CASSPGLAGVQKQFF. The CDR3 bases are TGTGCCAGCAGTCCTGGACTAGCGGGGGTCCAAAAGCAGTTCTTC.